This T cell receptor beta chain was documented in a study of radiotherapy plus CTLA-4 blockade in lung cancer. Across the whole study: An objective response was seen in 15% to 20% of patients, and disease control in around 31%.

Notes on the study in general: Best predicting response, reportedly, were early blood T cell clone dynamics, with interferon-beta.

TCRdb keeps only in-frame clones here, not all; method: immunoSEQ multiplex PCR. The sample lists tens of thousands of clones, around 77% seen once, with 4% to 5.5% in the top ten. The CDR3 is 15 amino acids. The germline CDR1 and CDR2 sequences are SGHVS and FNYEAQ. V lost 5 bases and J lost 5; bases outside the gene matches: 7. Comments on this clone: What it binds is unknown.

Sequenced here: peripheral blood, sampled from a patient treated with radiotherapy plus ipilimumab. J is TRBJ2-5 and V is TRBV7-6; 11 bases align to TRBD2. This sequence was found in a human donor with non-small cell lung cancer who had a complete response to radiotherapy plus ipilimumab. Here the CDR3 reads CASSQQLAGDETQYF. The CDR3 region has the DNA TGTGCCAGCAGCCAACAACTAGCGGGAGATGAGACCCAGTACTTC.